This T cell receptor (beta chain) was found in a study of radiation and T cells in renal cell carcinoma. The study, taken as a whole, reports: Without pretreatment biopsies, baseline tumor clonotype presence was undetermined. From baseline, blood top tumor clonotypes peaked at 2 weeks post-radiation.

For this clone: No antigen is known for it.

TCRdb keeps only in-frame clones here, not all; method: immunoSEQ multiplex PCR. The sample includes about 83,000 clones, 70% to 90% seen only once; the top ten take under 2.5%. Documented time point: blood 4 weeks post-SBRT, at nephrectomy. Specified treatment: 15 Gy SBRT to primary tumor, nephrectomy 4 weeks later. Nephrectomy followed 15 Gy stereotactic body radiation by 4 weeks. This renal cell carcinoma was of the clear cell type. This clonotype was obtained from a woman aged 60 to 75 with renal cell carcinoma. Source: blood, taken from a patient whose treatment included radiotherapy and nephrectomy.

CDR3 in DNA: TGCGCCAGCAGTGCAATAGCAGCACAAAGTCGGGCCAACGTCCTGACTTTC. It codes for CASSAIAAQSRANVLTF. This chain connects TRBV10-1 to TRBJ2-6; D is ambiguous. This CDR3 is built from 17 residues. The germline V gene encodes CDR1 WNHNN and CDR2 SYGVQD (reference sequence). V was pared by 4 bases and J by 5 bases, with 18 bases between.